This TCR beta chain stems from a study of blood T cell repertoires in COVID-19 (dated by TCRdb to the early 2020s). With regard to the full study: Samples covering the acute and convalescent phases of COVID-19 were provided by collaborators in the United States, Italy and Spain. The prospective study material was composed of cDNA or gDNA derived from T cells, B-cell-depleted T cells, or PBMCs. The samples were drawn from the first 160 participants of the ongoing ImmuneRACE study and from 950 to 1,500 subjects provided by 6 global collaborators. The repertoires were released in a freely available public database meant as a resource for research on the immune response to SARS-CoV-2. Deeply sampled blood TCRbeta repertoires from subjects exposed to, actively infected with, or recovered from COVID-19 were included in the dataset. Nearly every sample came with metadata listing a de-identified subject ID, COVID-19 status, age in years and sex. HLA class I and class II types, where available, came from metadata supplied by the sample provider rather than from assay-based typing. What the research found in general, with its limitations: The quantity of clinical and demographic metadata differed by source and by participant and was supplied without curation.

Inclusive of the bounding cysteine and phenylalanine, the CDR3 is 15 residues long. Just CDR3 DNA is preserved here, 45 bases in frame from base 1. V loses 4 bases at its end and J loses 6 bases; junction bases beyond the gene matches: 7. Sequences GTSNPN (CDR1) and SVGIG (CDR2) are obtained from the germline V gene (reference sequence). Turning to this clone: The antigen this receptor binds is unknown. Nothing much larger sits one base from this clone, and base qualities are not available.

TCRbeta CDR3 regions were amplified from genomic DNA by means of the immunoSEQ Assay, a bias-controlled multiplex PCR. The authors' analysis ran thus. The number of nucleated cells in each sample was estimated from the amplification of reference gene primers within the assay. Sequence reads were collapsed and filtered to measure the absolute abundance of every unique TCRbeta CDR3 rearrangement. For each sample, productive Simpson clonality was calculated as the square root of Simpson's diversity index over productive rearrangements. Held by TCRdb, this immuneACCESS table contains in-frame sequences only and omits some clones. Under half of the omission traces to an unresolved V gene where checked; the cause of the rest is unknown. From that table come the V and J calls and clone size; the DNA was used to work out D and trimming. Counted in this sample were about 320,000 clones; more than 70% of them appeared once. The ten most abundant clones make up 0.95% to 1.5% of the sample.

Whole blood was collected in K2EDTA tubes by collaborating institutions according to the institutions' own protocols. For TCRbeta analysis, collaborators shipped samples as frozen whole blood, isolated PBMCs, or DNA extracted from either of those sample types. The receptor chain draws on TRBV30 and TRBJ2-1; the junction holds 12 bases that match TRBD2. Sequences were obtained from peripheral blood. This receptor was identified in a woman aged 45-65 years with acute or convalescent COVID-19. The CDR3 in this case is CAWKASGRAINEQFF. The DNA sequence reads TGTGCCTGGAAAGCTAGCGGGAGGGCCATCAATGAGCAGTTCTTC.